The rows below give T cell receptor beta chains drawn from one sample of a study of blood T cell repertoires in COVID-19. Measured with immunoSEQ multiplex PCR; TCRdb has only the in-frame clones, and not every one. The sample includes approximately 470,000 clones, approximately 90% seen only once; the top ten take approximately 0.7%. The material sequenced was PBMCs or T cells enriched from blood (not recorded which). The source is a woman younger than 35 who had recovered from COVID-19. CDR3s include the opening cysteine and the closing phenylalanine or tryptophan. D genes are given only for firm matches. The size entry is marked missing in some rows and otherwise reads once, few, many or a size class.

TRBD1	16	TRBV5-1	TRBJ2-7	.	TGCGCCAGCAGCTTGGATCTGAGGGGGCAAGGGGACGAGCAGTACTTC	CASSLDLRGQGDEQYF
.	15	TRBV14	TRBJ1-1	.	TGTGCCAGCTCTCACTTTACGGTCATGAACACTGAAGCTTTCTTT	CASSHFTVMNTEAFF
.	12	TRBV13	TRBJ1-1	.	TGTGCCAGCGGTACAGGGAACACTGAAGCTTTCTTT	CASGTGNTEAFF
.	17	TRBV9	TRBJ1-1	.	TGTGCCAGCAGCGCGACAAGGGACACACGTCGACACACTGAAGCTTTCTTT	CASSATRDTRRHTEAFF
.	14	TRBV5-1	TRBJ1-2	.	TGCGCCAGCAGCTTGACGGGGTATGACGATGGCTACACCTTC	CASSLTGYDDGYTF
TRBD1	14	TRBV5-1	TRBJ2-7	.	TGCGCCAGCAGCTTTACAGGGGGCCTCGGCGAGCAGTACTTC	CASSFTGGLGEQYF
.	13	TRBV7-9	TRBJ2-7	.	TGTGCCAGTGGGTCGACAGGCCTCTACGAGCAGTACTTC	CASGSTGLYEQYF
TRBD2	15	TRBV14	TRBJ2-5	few	TGTGCCAGCAGCCTCGGGGGGGGCTACCAAGAGACCCAGTACTTC	CASSLGGGYQETQYF
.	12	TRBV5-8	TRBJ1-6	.	TGTGCCAGCAGCCTGGTAAATTCACCCCTCCACTTT	CASSLVNSPLHF
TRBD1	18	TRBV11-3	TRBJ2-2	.	TGTGCCAGCAGCTTAGGACCCGGACAGGGGGCCGGCTACGGGGAGCTGTTTTTT	CASSLGPGQGAGYGELFF
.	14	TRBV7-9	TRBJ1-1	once	TGTGCCAGCAGCTTCGAAGGGGAGGTCGCTGAAGCTTTCTTT	CASSFEGEVAEAFF
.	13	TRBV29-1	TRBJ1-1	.	TGCAGCGTTGAAGATCCAGGGAGGGGGGGAGCTTTCTTT	CSVEDPGRGGAFF
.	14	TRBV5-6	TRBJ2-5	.	TGTGCCAGCAGCTTCCAGTTCGGGGGAGAGACCCAGTACTTC	CASSFQFGGETQYF
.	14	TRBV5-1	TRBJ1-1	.	TGCGCCAGCAGGACCTCAGAGGAGGGCACTGAAGCTTTCTTT	CASRTSEEGTEAFF
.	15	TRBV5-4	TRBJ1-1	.	TGTGCCAGCCGCCTTTATGAGTCGCCTAACACTGAAGCTTTCTTT	CASRLYESPNTEAFF
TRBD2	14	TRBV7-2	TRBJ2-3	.	TGTGCCAGCAGCTTAGAGGGAGGGGCCGATACGCAGTATTTT	CASSLEGGADTQYF
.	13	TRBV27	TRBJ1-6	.	TGTGCCAGCAGTTTAGAGGGTGATTCACCCCTCCACTTT	CASSLEGDSPLHF
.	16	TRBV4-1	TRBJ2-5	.	TGCGCCAGCAGCCAACCAGGTGGGGGGGCCAAAGAGACCCAGTACTTC	CASSQPGGGAKETQYF
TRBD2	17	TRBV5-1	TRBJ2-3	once	TGCGCCAGCAGCTTGACCACGGGGGGGCGGAGCACAGATACGCAGTATTTT	CASSLTTGGRSTDTQYF
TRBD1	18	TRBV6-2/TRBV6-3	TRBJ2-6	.	TGTGCCAGCAGTTACTCGACAGGGAACCTATCTGGGGCCAACGTCCTGACTTTC	CASSYSTGNLSGANVLTF
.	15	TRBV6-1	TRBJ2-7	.	TGTGCCAGCAGTGAAGTCGGCAGACTCTCCTACGAGCAGTACTTC	CASSEVGRLSYEQYF
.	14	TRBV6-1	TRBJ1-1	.	TGTGCCAGCAGGGAAGGTGGCAGGGCGGCTGAAGCTTTCTTT	CASREGGRAAEAFF
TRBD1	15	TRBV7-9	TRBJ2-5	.	TGTGCCAGCAGTTCCAGGGGGACAGGGCAAGAGACCCAGTACTTC	CASSSRGTGQETQYF
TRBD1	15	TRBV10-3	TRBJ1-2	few	TGTGCCATCAGGGTGGACAGGGGAGCTAACTATGGCTACACCTTC	CAIRVDRGANYGYTF
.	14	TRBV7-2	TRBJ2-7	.	TGTGCCAGCAGGGCCGACAGGAGCTCCTACGAGCAGTACTTC	CASRADRSSYEQYF
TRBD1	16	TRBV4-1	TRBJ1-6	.	TGCGCCAGCAGCCGCAGACAGGGGGAGGCTAATTCACCCCTCCACTTT	CASSRRQGEANSPLHF
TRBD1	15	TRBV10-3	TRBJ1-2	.	TGTGCCATCAGCGTTGGGGACAGGGGCCACTATGGCTACACCTTC	CAISVGDRGHYGYTF
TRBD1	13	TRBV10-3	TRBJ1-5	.	TGTGCCTCCGGGGGACAGTTCAATCAGCCCCAGCATTTT	CASGGQFNQPQHF
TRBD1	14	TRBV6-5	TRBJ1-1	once	TGTGCCAGCACTTGGACAGGGGAAGGGACTGAAGCTTTCTTT	CASTWTGEGTEAFF
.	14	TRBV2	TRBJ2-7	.	TGTGCCAGCAGTGACGACAGGCTCGGTCCTTTCCCGTACTTC	CASSDDRLGPFPYF
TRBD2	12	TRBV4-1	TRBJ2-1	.	TGCGCCAGCAGCGAAGGGACTACCGAGCAGTTCTTC	CASSEGTTEQFF
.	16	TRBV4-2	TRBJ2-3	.	TGTGCCAGCAGCCGGGAGAGGACTACTAGCACAGATACGCAGTATTTT	CASSRERTTSTDTQYF
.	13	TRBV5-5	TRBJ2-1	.	TGTGCCAGCAGCTCCGTCCTATACAATGAGCAGTTCTTC	CASSSVLYNEQFF
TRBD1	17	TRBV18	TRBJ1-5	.	TGTGCCAGCTCACCATTAGGTGGGACAGGGGGTGATCAGCCCCAGCATTTT	CASSPLGGTGGDQPQHF
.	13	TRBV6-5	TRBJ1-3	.	TGTGCCAGCAGCCGGGACACTGGAAACACCATATATTTT	CASSRDTGNTIYF
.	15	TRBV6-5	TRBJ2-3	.	TGTGCCAGCAGGGACCAACTAGCCTTCACAGATACGCAGTATTTT	CASRDQLAFTDTQYF
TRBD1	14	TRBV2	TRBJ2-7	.	TGTGCCAGCAGTCCCCCGGACAGGCCTTACGAGCAGTACTTC	CASSPPDRPYEQYF
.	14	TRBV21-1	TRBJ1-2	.	TGTGCCAGCAGCAAAGTAGAGGAAAACTATGGCTACACCTTC	CASSKVEENYGYTF
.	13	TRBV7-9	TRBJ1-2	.	TGTGCCAGCAGGGGACTGGGAGACTATGGCTACACCTTC	CASRGLGDYGYTF
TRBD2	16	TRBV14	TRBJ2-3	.	TGTGCCAGCAGCCAAGCTAGCGGGGGGTTGGCAGATACGCAGTATTTT	CASSQASGGLADTQYF
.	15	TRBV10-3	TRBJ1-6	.	TGTGCCATCAGTGCCCTACTCGGGGATAATTCACCCCTCCACTTT	CAISALLGDNSPLHF
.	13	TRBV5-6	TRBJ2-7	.	TGTGCCAGCAGCCCTATAGGAGTCTACGAGCAGTACTTC	CASSPIGVYEQYF
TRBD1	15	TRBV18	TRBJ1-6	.	TGTGCCAGCTCACCGCCCACAGGGGAGAATTCACCCCTCCACTTT	CASSPPTGENSPLHF
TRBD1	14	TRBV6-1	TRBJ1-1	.	TGTGCCAGCAGTGACAGGGGGCTTTGGACTGAAGCTTTCTTT	CASSDRGLWTEAFF
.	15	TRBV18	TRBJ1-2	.	TGTGCCAGCTCACTTACCCGGGACACCGCCTATGGCTACACCTTC	CASSLTRDTAYGYTF
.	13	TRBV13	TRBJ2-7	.	TGTGCCAGCAGCTTAGGCCAGGGCGGCGAGCAGTACTTC	CASSLGQGGEQYF
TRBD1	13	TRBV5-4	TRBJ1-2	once	TGTGCCAGCAGCCAGTTGACAGGGTCTGACTACACCTTC	CASSQLTGSDYTF
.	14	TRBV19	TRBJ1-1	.	TGTGCCAGTAGTTACATGCACCCGAACACTGAAGCTTTCTTT	CASSYMHPNTEAFF
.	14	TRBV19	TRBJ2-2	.	TGTGCCAGTAGTGCCCAAGGGACTCTCGGGGAGCTGTTTTTT	CASSAQGTLGELFF
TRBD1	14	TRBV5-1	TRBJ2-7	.	TGCGCCAGCAGCCTCAACGCTTTGACAGGGCTTAAGAACTTC	CASSLNALTGLKNF
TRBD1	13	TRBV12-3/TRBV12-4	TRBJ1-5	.	TGTGCCAGCCCATGGGACAGGAATCAGCCCCAGCATTTT	CASPWDRNQPQHF
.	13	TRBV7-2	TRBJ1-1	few	TGTGCCAGCAGCGCCCAGGCAAGGACTGAAGCTTTCTTT	CASSAQARTEAFF
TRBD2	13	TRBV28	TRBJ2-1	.	TGTGCCATCCAGCGGGGGGGTTCCACTGAGCAGTTCTTC	CAIQRGGSTEQFF
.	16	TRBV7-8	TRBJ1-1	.	TGTGCCAGCAGCTTAGGGGGAGGCTCCGAGAACACTGAAGCTTTCTTT	CASSLGGGSENTEAFF
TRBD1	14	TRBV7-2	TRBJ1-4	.	TGTGCCAGCAGCCCGACAGGGGCTGGCGAAAAACTGTTTTTT	CASSPTGAGEKLFF
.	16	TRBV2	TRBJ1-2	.	TGTGCCAGCAGTGAAGGGGGAGCGGGGACGGGGATTGGCTACACCTTC	CASSEGGAGTGIGYTF
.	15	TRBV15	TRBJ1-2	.	TGTGCCACCAGCAGGGATCGGGGGAGAGGCTATGGCTACACCTTC	CATSRDRGRGYGYTF
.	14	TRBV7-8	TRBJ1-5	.	TGTGCCAGCAGCTTCAGGGTAGGGGATCAGCCCCAGCATTTT	CASSFRVGDQPQHF